The sequence of this T cell receptor (beta chain) was determined in a study of CD8 T cells in Susac syndrome. Points from the study as a whole: The study acknowledged a relatively small number of individuals in its TCR sequencing and HLA analysis.

As to this clonotype: Its antigen is not identified.

The CDR3 contains 13 residues. V lost 5 bases and J 4 bases, leaving 9 bases between the germline ends. Germline loops: CDR1 SGHTA, CDR2 FQGNSA. Sequencing of TCR beta drew on CD8+ and CD4+ T cells from blood. TEMRA cells were FACS-enriched and CD8+ and CD4+ T cells negatively isolated. When the RNA was reverse transcribed, random hexamers were used with an input of about 0.5 to 1 ug. The amplification used immunoSEQ multiplex PCR on TCR beta CDR3; it spanned 54 Vbeta and 13 Jbeta. In TCRdb, the immunoSEQ multiplex PCR reads were re-called with MiXCR into one record per CDR3 protein. Among about 70,000 distinct CDR3 sequences, around 95% were seen once, and the ten largest hold roughly 0.22%.

The TCR originated in a human donor in good health. V and J are TRBV7-2 and TRBJ1-5; a possible D gene is TRBD1 (5 bases). Sequenced sample: CD8+ T cells from PBMCs. CDR3 bases: TGTGCCAGCAGCCCACAGGTAAATCAGCCCCAGCATTTT. This codes for CASSPQVNQPQHF.